A selection of T cell receptor beta chains follows, all from one sample in a study of shared clonotypes between healthy human individuals. Sequenced by immunoSEQ multiplex PCR; TCRdb stores in-frame clones only, minus some. The table includes 2 million to 2.5 million clones, roughly 95% detected once. The sample was naive CD4+ T cells sorted from blood. The receptors stem from a man aged 18 to 30 in good health. Both conserved end residues are part of each CDR3. The order of the fields is CDR3 DNA, CDR3 protein, V gene, clone size, J gene, D gene. A D gene is named only where the DNA matches it firmly. Clone sizes are given selectively: once, few, many, or a class where the clone is expanded.

DNA: TGCGCCAGCAGCCAGCAAACGGGACCGACCGGGGAGCTGTTTTTT
CDR3: CASSQQTGPTGELFF
V: TRBV4-3
size: .
J: TRBJ2-2
D: .

DNA: TGCAGCGTTGATTATACGGGGTCCGGGGAGCTGTTTTTT
CDR3: CSVDYTGSGELFF
V: TRBV29-1
size: .
J: TRBJ2-2
D: .

DNA: TGTGCCAGCAGTGAAAGGGGGGTGAGAGCCACTGAAGCTTTCTTT
CDR3: CASSERGVRATEAFF
V: TRBV6-1
size: .
J: TRBJ1-1
D: .

DNA: TGTGCCAGCAAAAAGGGGTACGAGCAGTACTTC
CDR3: CASKKGYEQYF
V: TRBV6-5
size: .
J: TRBJ2-7
D: .

DNA: TGCGCCAGCAGCTTGAGGACAGATAGCCAAGAGACCCAGTACTTC
CDR3: CASSLRTDSQETQYF
V: TRBV5-1
size: .
J: TRBJ2-5
D: .

DNA: TGTGCCAGCAGTGATCGGGGACTAGCGGACGAGTATTTT
CDR3: CASSDRGLADEYF
V: TRBV2
size: .
J: TRBJ2-3
D: TRBD2

DNA: TGCGCCAGCAGTTCGGGACTAGCGGGATACGAGCAGTACTTC
CDR3: CASSSGLAGYEQYF
V: TRBV5-1
size: .
J: TRBJ2-7
D: TRBD2

DNA: TGTGCCAGTAGTTTCCGGGACAGGGCCCGGGATAACTATGGCTACACCTTC
CDR3: CASSFRDRARDNYGYTF
V: TRBV19
size: .
J: TRBJ1-2
D: TRBD1

DNA: TGTGCCATCAGTGATGAAGGGGTAGGCACAGATACGCAGTATTTT
CDR3: CAISDEGVGTDTQYF
V: TRBV10-3
size: .
J: TRBJ2-3
D: .

DNA: TGTGCCAGCAGCATGGGGGACCGTACCTACGAGCAGTACTTC
CDR3: CASSMGDRTYEQYF
V: TRBV7-2
size: .
J: TRBJ2-7
D: .

DNA: TGTGCCAGTTCCCCCTCCGGGCAGCCCCAGCATTTT
CDR3: CASSPSGQPQHF
V: TRBV2
size: .
J: TRBJ1-5
D: .

DNA: TGCGCCAGCAGTGAAGGATCAGGGTCGGCTGAGCAGTTCTTC
CDR3: CASSEGSGSAEQFF
V: TRBV10-1
size: once
J: TRBJ2-1
D: .

DNA: TGTGCCAGCACCCGGGCTGTGGGACTCCCCCTCAGTAACTATGGCTACACCTTC
CDR3: CASTRAVGLPLSNYGYTF
V: TRBV2
size: .
J: TRBJ1-2
D: .

DNA: TGCGCCAGCAGCCAAGACACAGCCAATCAGCCCCAGCATTTT
CDR3: CASSQDTANQPQHF
V: TRBV4-3
size: .
J: TRBJ1-5
D: .

DNA: TGCGCCAGCAGCTTGGGGGGGGTTGGGGCCAACGTCCTGACTTTC
CDR3: CASSLGGVGANVLTF
V: TRBV5-1
size: .
J: TRBJ2-6
D: .

DNA: TGTGCCATCAGCCCCGGGACCCTCTCCTACAATGAGCAGTTCTTC
CDR3: CAISPGTLSYNEQFF
V: TRBV10-3
size: once
J: TRBJ2-1
D: .

DNA: TGTGCCAGCAGCAATGAGCCATTCTCTGGAAACACCATATATTTT
CDR3: CASSNEPFSGNTIYF
V: TRBV6-5
size: .
J: TRBJ1-3
D: .

DNA: TGTGCCAGCAGCGGGGGGACGGTTTATGGCTACACCTTC
CDR3: CASSGGTVYGYTF
V: TRBV6-5
size: few
J: TRBJ1-2
D: .

DNA: TGTGCCAGCTCACCCAGGGGGGGCCGTGGCAATGAGCAGTTCTTC
CDR3: CASSPRGGRGNEQFF
V: TRBV18
size: .
J: TRBJ2-1
D: .

DNA: TGCGCCAGCAGCCAAGTTACCACTAATCAGCCCCAGCATTTT
CDR3: CASSQVTTNQPQHF
V: TRBV4-1
size: .
J: TRBJ1-5
D: .

DNA: TGCGCCAGCAGCTTGGAGACTAGCTCCTACGAGCAGTACTTC
CDR3: CASSLETSSYEQYF
V: TRBV5-1
size: .
J: TRBJ2-7
D: .

DNA: TGTGCCATACAACCTACAGGGAATAGCAATCAGCCCCAGCATTTT
CDR3: CAIQPTGNSNQPQHF
V: TRBV19
size: .
J: TRBJ1-5
D: .

DNA: TGTGCCAGCAGTAAACCAGGACAGGCTAATCAGCCCCAGCATTTT
CDR3: CASSKPGQANQPQHF
V: TRBV6-6
size: once
J: TRBJ1-5
D: TRBD1

DNA: TGTGCCAGCAGCGAGGGGGGAGCCCATGGCTACACCTTC
CDR3: CASSEGGAHGYTF
V: TRBV5-4
size: .
J: TRBJ1-2
D: .

DNA: TGTGCCAGCAGTGTGGTGGCCTACGAGCAGTACTTC
CDR3: CASSVVAYEQYF
V: TRBV2
size: .
J: TRBJ2-7
D: .

DNA: TGTGCCAGCAGTTTGGGGGAGCGAAACTATGGCTACACCTTC
CDR3: CASSLGERNYGYTF
V: TRBV28
size: .
J: TRBJ1-2
D: .

DNA: TGTGCCAGCATGGACAGAAATAATTCACCCCTCCACTTT
CDR3: CASMDRNNSPLHF
V: TRBV2
size: .
J: TRBJ1-6
D: .

DNA: TGTGCCAGCAGCGTAAGGCCGGGGGCGCGCACCGGGGAGCTGTTTTTT
CDR3: CASSVRPGARTGELFF
V: TRBV9
size: .
J: TRBJ2-2
D: .

DNA: TGTGCCAGCAGTTTTCGAGGCAGGACCCAGCCCCAGCATTTT
CDR3: CASSFRGRTQPQHF
V: TRBV28
size: .
J: TRBJ1-5
D: .

DNA: TGCGCCAGCAGCCCCCACAGGGAGCTTTACAATGAGCAGTTCTTC
CDR3: CASSPHRELYNEQFF
V: TRBV5-1
size: few
J: TRBJ2-1
D: .

DNA: TGCGCCAGCAGCCAGCCAGACGCGGGACAAACCTATGGCTACACCTTC
CDR3: CASSQPDAGQTYGYTF
V: TRBV4-1
size: .
J: TRBJ1-2
D: .

DNA: TGTGCCAGCAGGGCGGTGGCCTACGAGCAGTACTTC
CDR3: CASRAVAYEQYF
V: TRBV2
size: .
J: TRBJ2-7
D: .

DNA: TGTGCCAGCAGTGCCTCCGGGTTTTCAGGTAACGAGCAGTTCTTC
CDR3: CASSASGFSGNEQFF
V: TRBV6-1
size: .
J: TRBJ2-1
D: .

DNA: TGTGCCGGCTCATTTGGCGGACTCTCCTACGAGCAGTACTTC
CDR3: CAGSFGGLSYEQYF
V: TRBV10-3
size: .
J: TRBJ2-7
D: .

DNA: TGTGCCAGCTCACCCCTCCAAGGGGGCCAAGAGACCCAGTACTTC
CDR3: CASSPLQGGQETQYF
V: TRBV18
size: .
J: TRBJ2-5
D: .

DNA: TGTGCCAGCAGCTTAGGAGATATTTACAATGAGCAGTTCTTC
CDR3: CASSLGDIYNEQFF
V: TRBV7-2
size: .
J: TRBJ2-1
D: .

DNA: TGTGCCAGTATAGAGTCAGGGAGGAACACTGAAGCTTTCTTT
CDR3: CASIESGRNTEAFF
V: TRBV19
size: .
J: TRBJ1-1
D: .

DNA: TGTGCCAGCAGTTTTCAGAAGTCTAACTATGGCTACACCTTC
CDR3: CASSFQKSNYGYTF
V: TRBV28
size: .
J: TRBJ1-2
D: .

DNA: TGTGCCGGTAGTCCTAACTCCTACGAGCAGTACTTC
CDR3: CAGSPNSYEQYF
V: TRBV30
size: .
J: TRBJ2-7
D: .

DNA: TGTGCCAGCACACTAGCGGGGGGGCCGGGAGAGCAGTTCTTC
CDR3: CASTLAGGPGEQFF
V: TRBV28
size: .
J: TRBJ2-1
D: TRBD2

DNA: TGTGGCGCGCACGGGCTCAACACTGAAGCTTTCTTT
CDR3: CGAHGLNTEAFF
V: TRBV28
size: .
J: TRBJ1-1
D: .

DNA: TGCGCCAGCAGTGAAAGGACAGCCTCCTACAATGAGCAGTTCTTC
CDR3: CASSERTASYNEQFF
V: TRBV5-1
size: .
J: TRBJ2-1
D: .

DNA: TGTGCCAGCAGTGAATTTGGAGACAGCGTTAATAAGCAGTACTTC
CDR3: CASSEFGDSVNKQYF
V: TRBV2
size: .
J: TRBJ2-7
D: .

DNA: TGCGCCAGCAGCCAGGCGGGACAGGGAAATGAAAAACTGTTTTTT
CDR3: CASSQAGQGNEKLFF
V: TRBV4-3
size: .
J: TRBJ1-4
D: TRBD1

DNA: TGTGCCAGCAGCTTAGTGCAGACTGACTATGGCTACACCTTC
CDR3: CASSLVQTDYGYTF
V: TRBV7-9
size: .
J: TRBJ1-2
D: .

DNA: TGTGCCAGCAGTTTATCGGGGGCTAGCGGGTTGGAGACCCAGTACTTC
CDR3: CASSLSGASGLETQYF
V: TRBV27
size: .
J: TRBJ2-5
D: TRBD2

DNA: TGCAGTGCGGTTGGGGGAAACACCATATATTTT
CDR3: CSAVGGNTIYF
V: TRBV20-1
size: .
J: TRBJ1-3
D: .